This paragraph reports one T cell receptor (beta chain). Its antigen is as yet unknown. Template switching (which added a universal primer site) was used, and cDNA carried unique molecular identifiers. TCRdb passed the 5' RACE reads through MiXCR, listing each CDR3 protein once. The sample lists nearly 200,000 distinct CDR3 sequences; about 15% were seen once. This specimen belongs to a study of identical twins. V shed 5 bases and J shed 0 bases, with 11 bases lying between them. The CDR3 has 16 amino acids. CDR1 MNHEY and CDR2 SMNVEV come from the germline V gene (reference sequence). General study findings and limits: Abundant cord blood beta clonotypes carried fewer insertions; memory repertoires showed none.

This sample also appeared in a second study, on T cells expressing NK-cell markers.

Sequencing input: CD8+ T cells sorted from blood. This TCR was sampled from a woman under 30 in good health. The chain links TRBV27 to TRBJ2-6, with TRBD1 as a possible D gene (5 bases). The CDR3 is CASSPRTGSGANVLTF. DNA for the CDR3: TGTGCCAGCAGTCCACGTACAGGCTCTGGGGCCAACGTCCTGACTTTC.